This T cell receptor (beta chain) was retrieved from a study of blood T cells in healthy people across ages. The study, taken as a whole, reports: PBMCs were not sorted, which prevented a conclusive comparison of naive versus antigen-experienced cells. The percentage of naive T cells correlated strongly with TCR beta diversity. Diversity of TCR beta per million T cells declined in a roughly linear way with age.

Germline V gene data show CDR1 as SGHAT and CDR2 as FQNNGV. The CDR3 covers 15 residues. Through a sample-barcoded 5' primer and a J-beta primer mix, a second PCR was run for about 6 to 11 cycles. TCRdb ran MiXCR on the 5' RACE reads and lists one entry per CDR3 protein. The sample has 1.5 million to 2 million distinct CDR3 sequences, approximately 50% seen once. Worth noting for this clonotype: Its antigen is undetermined.

Sequencing used blood. The sequence was collected from a woman aged 40 to 55 in good health. The chain joins TRBV11-2 to TRBJ2-7, with a tentative D call TRBD1 (8 bases). The assigned J gene may be wrong: the sequence end matches TRBJ2-5 better. The CDR3 nucleotides read TGTGCCAGCAGCCCCTCACAGGGGGGGTACGAGACCCAGTACTTC. Amino acids: CASSPSQGGYETQYF.